This TCR beta chain was obtained from a study of T cells in Graves' hyperthyroidism and ophthalmopathy. Study-wide results and limits: Separating ophthalmopathy from stable hyperthyroidism was achieved by a 13 V-J model.

The investigators amplified TCR beta CDR3 regions from RNA transcripts. Using the HTBI primer set, a first-round RT-PCR was run on the TCR CDR3. Each CDR3 protein is one row after TCRdb ran MiXCR on the multiplex PCR reads. This sample has hundreds of thousands of distinct CDR3 sequences; roughly 14% occur once, and the top ten carry over 3.5%. Disease lasting under 3 months, a NOSPECS grade of at least 4, and a Clinical Activity Score of at least 3 were features of the ophthalmopathy patients. On the basis of clinical symptoms, serum thyroxine and TRAb, thyroid ultrasound and orbital computed tomography, diagnoses were made. 10 ml fresh peripheral blood yielded the PBMCs. This clonotype was observed a handful of times. Its specificity is not known. The specimen was blood. This TCR was recovered from a woman aged 40 to 55 with Graves' ophthalmopathy.

CDR3 bases: TGTGCCAGCAGCCGGACTACAGGAATCCTGTACGAGCAGTACTTC. Amino acid sequence: CASSRTTGILYEQYF. V and J are TRBV14 and TRBJ2-7, with a tentative D call TRBD2 (6 bases). Trimming left V 4 bases short and J 4 bases short, with 17 bases between. The germline V gene has CDR1 SGHDN and CDR2 FVKESK. This CDR3 comprises 15 residues.